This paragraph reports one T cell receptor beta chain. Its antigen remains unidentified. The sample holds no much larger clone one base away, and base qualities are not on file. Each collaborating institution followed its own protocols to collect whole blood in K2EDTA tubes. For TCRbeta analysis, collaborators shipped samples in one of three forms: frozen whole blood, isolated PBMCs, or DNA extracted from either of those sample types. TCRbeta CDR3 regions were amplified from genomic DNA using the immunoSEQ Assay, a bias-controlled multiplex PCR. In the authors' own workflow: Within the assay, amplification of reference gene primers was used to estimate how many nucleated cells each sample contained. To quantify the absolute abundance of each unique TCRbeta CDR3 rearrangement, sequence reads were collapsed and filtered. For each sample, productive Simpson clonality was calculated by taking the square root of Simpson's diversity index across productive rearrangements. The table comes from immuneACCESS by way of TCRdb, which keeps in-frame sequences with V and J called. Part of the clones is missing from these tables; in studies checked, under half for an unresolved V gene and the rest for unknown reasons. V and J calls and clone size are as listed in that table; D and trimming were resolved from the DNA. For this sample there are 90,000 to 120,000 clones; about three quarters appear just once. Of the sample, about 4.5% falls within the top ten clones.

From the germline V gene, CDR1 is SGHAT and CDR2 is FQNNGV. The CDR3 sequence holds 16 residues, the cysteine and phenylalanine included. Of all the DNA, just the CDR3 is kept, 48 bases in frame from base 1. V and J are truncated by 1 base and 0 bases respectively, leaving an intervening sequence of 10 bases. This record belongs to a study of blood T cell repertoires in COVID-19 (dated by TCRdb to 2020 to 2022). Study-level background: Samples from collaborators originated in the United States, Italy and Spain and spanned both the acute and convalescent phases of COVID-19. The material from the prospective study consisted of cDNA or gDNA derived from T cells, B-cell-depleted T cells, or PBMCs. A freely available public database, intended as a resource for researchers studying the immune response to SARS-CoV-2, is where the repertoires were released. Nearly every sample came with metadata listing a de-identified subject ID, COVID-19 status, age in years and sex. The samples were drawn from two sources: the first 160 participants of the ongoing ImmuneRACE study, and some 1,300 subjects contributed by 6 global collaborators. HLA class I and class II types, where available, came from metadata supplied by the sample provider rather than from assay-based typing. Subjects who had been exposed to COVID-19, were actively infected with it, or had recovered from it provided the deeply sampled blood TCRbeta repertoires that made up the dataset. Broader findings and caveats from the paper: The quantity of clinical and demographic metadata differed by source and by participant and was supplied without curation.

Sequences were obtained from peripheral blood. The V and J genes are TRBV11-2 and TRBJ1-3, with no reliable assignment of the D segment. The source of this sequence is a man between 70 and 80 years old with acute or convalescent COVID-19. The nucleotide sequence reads TGTGCCAGCAGCTTAGGACATACCAACTCTGGAAACACCATATATTTT. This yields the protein CASSLGHTNSGNTIYF.